Here is one TCR beta chain with its context. The source of the sample is a study of blood T cell repertoires in COVID-19. Across the study: The United States, Italy and Spain supplied acute and convalescent COVID-19 samples. T cells, B-cell-depleted T cells, or PBMCs supplied cDNA or gDNA.

Patients from Seattle were sampled longitudinally, starting during active infection. Germline CDR1 reads SGHVS; CDR2 reads FNYEAQ. The CDR3 spans 16 residues. V was pared by 4 bases and J by 0 bases, with 13 bases between. In the authors' workflow: Amplification of reference gene primers provided the estimated nucleated cell counts. The data were produced by immunoSEQ multiplex PCR, yet TCRdb's version contains in-frame clones alone and is incomplete. The V and J calls and clone size were taken over from that table, and D and trimming were inferred from the DNA. Here the sample spans about 260,000 clones, approximately 88% being singletons.

Sequencing was carried out using peripheral blood. This chain uses TRBV7-6 with TRBJ1-3; D unresolved. The TCR originated in a woman in her seventies with COVID-19, enrolled during active disease. In nucleotides, the CDR3 is TGTGCCAGCAGCTCCCGGACGGGGAACTCTGGAAACACCATATATTTT. Protein: CASSSRTGNSGNTIYF.